Listed below are T cell receptor beta chains from one sample, sequenced in a study of cytomegalovirus exposure and HLA in healthy donors. The protocol was immunoSEQ multiplex PCR, while the TCRdb copy is restricted to in-frame clones and leaves out a portion. Of around 140,000 clones in the sample, approximately 80% were seen once. The sequenced sample consisted of PBMCs. These receptors were obtained from a man between 35 and 55 years old in good health and CMV-seronegative. Both conserved end residues are part of each CDR3. The order of the fields is J gene, D gene, V gene, clone size, CDR3 protein, CDR3 DNA. A D gene is named only where the DNA matches it firmly. The size of a clone is reported for some rows only, either as once, few or many, or as a class for expanded clones.

j_gene: TRBJ2-2
d_gene: TRBD2
v_gene: TRBV7-2
abundance: NA
CDR3aa: CASSLWTSGNTGELFF
CDR3nt: TGTGCCAGCAGCTTGTGGACTAGCGGTAACACCGGGGAGCTGTTTTTT

j_gene: TRBJ2-1
d_gene: TRBD2
v_gene: TRBV19
abundance: NA
CDR3aa: CASMASGNYNEQFF
CDR3nt: TGTGCCAGTATGGCTAGCGGGAACTACAATGAGCAGTTCTTC

j_gene: TRBJ1-6
d_gene: TRBD1
v_gene: TRBV19
abundance: once
CDR3aa: CASSGDRDLNSPLHF
CDR3nt: TGTGCCAGTAGTGGCGACAGGGACCTAAATTCACCCCTCCACTTT

j_gene: TRBJ2-1
d_gene: TRBD2
v_gene: TRBV27
abundance: NA
CDR3aa: CASSESGTSGAYYNEQFF
CDR3nt: TGTGCCAGCAGCGAGAGTGGGACTAGCGGGGCCTACTACAATGAGCAGTTCTTC

j_gene: TRBJ2-7
d_gene: TRBD1
v_gene: TRBV10-3
abundance: once
CDR3aa: CAISEGDRDSYEQYF
CDR3nt: TGTGCCATCAGTGAGGGGGACAGGGACTCCTACGAGCAGTACTTC

j_gene: TRBJ1-2
d_gene: NA
v_gene: TRBV7-9
abundance: NA
CDR3aa: CATKLSGGGRHGYTF
CDR3nt: TGTGCCACCAAACTCTCGGGCGGGGGGCGACATGGCTACACCTTC

j_gene: TRBJ2-2
d_gene: TRBD2
v_gene: TRBV27
abundance: NA
CDR3aa: CASSPASGGNTGELFF
CDR3nt: TGTGCCAGCAGTCCGGCTAGCGGGGGAAACACCGGGGAGCTGTTTTTT

j_gene: TRBJ2-1
d_gene: NA
v_gene: TRBV28
abundance: NA
CDR3aa: CASSLLALTHNEQFF
CDR3nt: TGTGCCAGCAGCCTACTAGCACTGACCCACAATGAGCAGTTCTTC

j_gene: TRBJ2-7
d_gene: NA
v_gene: TRBV11-3
abundance: NA
CDR3aa: CASSHGQNIEEQYF
CDR3nt: TGTGCCAGCAGCCATGGACAGAACATCGAGGAGCAGTACTTC

j_gene: TRBJ1-6
d_gene: NA
v_gene: TRBV9
abundance: NA
CDR3aa: CASSATRDKQDSSPLHF
CDR3nt: TGTGCCAGCAGCGCTACCCGGGACAAGCAAGATAGTTCACCCCTCCACTTT

j_gene: TRBJ2-7
d_gene: NA
v_gene: TRBV7-9
abundance: NA
CDR3aa: CASSLATEKQYF
CDR3nt: TGTGCCAGCAGCTTAGCCACAGAGAAGCAGTACTTC

j_gene: TRBJ2-2
d_gene: TRBD1
v_gene: TRBV30
abundance: NA
CDR3aa: CAWSVLRQGVGGELFF
CDR3nt: TGTGCCTGGAGTGTACTGAGACAGGGGGTCGGCGGGGAGCTGTTTTTT

j_gene: TRBJ1-6
d_gene: TRBD1
v_gene: TRBV5-1
abundance: once
CDR3aa: CASSVDRDYSPLHF
CDR3nt: TGCGCCAGCAGCGTCGACAGGGACTATTCACCCCTCCACTTT

j_gene: TRBJ1-1
d_gene: TRBD1
v_gene: TRBV7-7
abundance: NA
CDR3aa: CASSLGQGTEAFF
CDR3nt: TGTGCCAGCAGCTTAGGACAGGGGACTGAAGCTTTCTTT

j_gene: TRBJ1-1
d_gene: TRBD1
v_gene: TRBV19
abundance: NA
CDR3aa: CASSIGQGAEAFF
CDR3nt: TGTGCCAGTAGTATAGGACAGGGGGCTGAAGCTTTCTTT

j_gene: TRBJ2-4
d_gene: NA
v_gene: TRBV28
abundance: NA
CDR3aa: CASTDERGGAKNIQYF
CDR3nt: TGTGCCAGCACCGACGAAAGGGGAGGTGCCAAAAACATTCAGTACTTC

j_gene: TRBJ2-3
d_gene: NA
v_gene: TRBV5-4
abundance: NA
CDR3aa: CASSLIYSVGDTQYF
CDR3nt: TGTGCCAGCAGCTTAATATATAGCGTTGGGGATACGCAGTATTTT

j_gene: TRBJ2-3
d_gene: TRBD1
v_gene: TRBV7-7
abundance: NA
CDR3aa: CASSLTGTGGQDTQYF
CDR3nt: TGTGCCAGCAGTCTCACCGGGACAGGGGGTCAAGATACGCAGTATTTT

j_gene: TRBJ1-6
d_gene: TRBD1
v_gene: TRBV7-2
abundance: once
CDR3aa: CATSRDSVNSPLHF
CDR3nt: TGTGCCACCAGCCGGGACAGTGTCAATTCACCCCTCCACTTT

j_gene: TRBJ1-1
d_gene: TRBD1
v_gene: TRBV6-1
abundance: NA
CDR3aa: CASSDGQGSTEAFF
CDR3nt: TGTGCCAGCAGTGATGGACAGGGCTCCACTGAAGCTTTCTTT

j_gene: TRBJ2-7
d_gene: NA
v_gene: TRBV28
abundance: NA
CDR3aa: CASRGTWSNEQYF
CDR3nt: TGTGCCAGCAGGGGGACATGGAGCAACGAGCAGTACTTC

j_gene: TRBJ2-5
d_gene: TRBD1
v_gene: TRBV7-6
abundance: NA
CDR3aa: CASSLVFRGLETQYF
CDR3nt: TGTGCCAGCAGCTTAGTCTTCAGGGGGCTCGAGACCCAGTACTTC

j_gene: TRBJ2-7
d_gene: NA
v_gene: TRBV12-2
abundance: NA
CDR3aa: CASRLRGGTSGEQYF
CDR3nt: TGTGCAAGTCGCTTAAGGGGAGGGACGTCTGGCGAGCAGTACTTC

j_gene: TRBJ1-5
d_gene: NA
v_gene: TRBV7-2
abundance: once
CDR3aa: CASSLGRWEGDSNQPQHF
CDR3nt: TGTGCCAGCAGCTTAGGTCGGTGGGAGGGGGATAGCAATCAGCCCCAGCATTTT

j_gene: TRBJ2-3
d_gene: TRBD1
v_gene: TRBV27
abundance: NA
CDR3aa: CASTKRAGGDVTDTQYF
CDR3nt: TGTGCCAGCACCAAACGGGCAGGGGGCGATGTCACAGATACGCAGTATTTT

j_gene: TRBJ2-3
d_gene: TRBD2
v_gene: TRBV6-6
abundance: once
CDR3aa: CASYTTSVRASDTQYF
CDR3nt: TGTGCCAGCTATACCACTAGCGTTAGAGCCTCAGATACGCAGTATTTT

j_gene: TRBJ1-5
d_gene: NA
v_gene: TRBV28
abundance: NA
CDR3aa: CASTQNGLNQPQHF
CDR3nt: TGTGCCAGCACCCAAAACGGGTTGAATCAGCCCCAGCATTTT

j_gene: TRBJ1-3
d_gene: NA
v_gene: TRBV7-9
abundance: NA
CDR3aa: CASSFRQGGNTIYF
CDR3nt: TGTGCCAGCAGCTTTCGGCAGGGTGGAAACACCATATATTTT

j_gene: TRBJ2-6
d_gene: NA
v_gene: TRBV5-1
abundance: NA
CDR3aa: CASSSSGSGANGLTF
CDR3nt: TGCGCCAGCAGCTCCTCCGGCTCTGGGGCCAACGGCCTGACTTTC

j_gene: TRBJ2-7
d_gene: TRBD1
v_gene: TRBV28
abundance: NA
CDR3aa: CAIEDRVGDEQYF
CDR3nt: TGTGCCATCGAGGACAGGGTAGGGGACGAGCAGTACTTC

j_gene: TRBJ1-1
d_gene: TRBD1
v_gene: TRBV7-2
abundance: NA
CDR3aa: CASSRLGGRQGPNTEAFF
CDR3nt: TGTGCCAGCAGCCGACTTGGGGGTAGACAGGGGCCGAACACTGAAGCTTTCTTT

j_gene: TRBJ2-7
d_gene: TRBD2
v_gene: TRBV18
abundance: NA
CDR3aa: CASSPPEGLAGGSSYEQYF
CDR3nt: TGTGCCAGCTCACCTCCCGAAGGACTAGCGGGGGGAAGCTCCTACGAGCAGTACTTC

j_gene: TRBJ2-2
d_gene: NA
v_gene: TRBV4-3
abundance: NA
CDR3aa: CASGRETNTGELFF
CDR3nt: TGCGCCAGCGGGCGCGAGACGAACACCGGGGAGCTGTTTTTT

j_gene: TRBJ2-5
d_gene: TRBD2
v_gene: TRBV4-1
abundance: NA
CDR3aa: CASSPGLAGVQVGEIQYF
CDR3nt: TGCGCCAGCAGCCCGGGACTAGCGGGAGTTCAGGTCGGCGAGATCCAGTACTTC

j_gene: TRBJ2-7
d_gene: NA
v_gene: TRBV7-2
abundance: NA
CDR3aa: CASGGSGIPYEQYF
CDR3nt: TGTGCCAGCGGCGGGTCGGGGATCCCCTACGAGCAGTACTTC